The 13 T cell receptor beta chains below were found in one sample sequenced in a study of blood T cell repertoires in COVID-19 (dated by TCRdb to 2020 to 2021). Preparation of the library involved the immunoSEQ multiplex PCR assay. Here the immuneACCESS table is served through TCRdb, limited to in-frame sequences with V and J called. Missing clones are a known gap in these copies; in checked studies unresolved V genes cover under half, and the rest lacks a known reason. Counted in this sample were 95,000 to 150,000 clones; 77% of them appeared once. Over 7% of the sample comes from the top ten. The sample taken for sequencing was peripheral blood. These receptors came from a human donor in a cohort sampled during active COVID-19.

This clone was picked up one time. The chain has TRBV29-1 and TRBJ2-5; D is perhaps TRBD2 (7 bases). From germline, CDR1 is SQVTM and CDR2 ANQGSEA. The V and J ends lost 4 bases and 5 bases respectively, with 14 bases between them. CDR3 length: 13 residues. The CDR3 is CSVVGGALETQYF. DNA for the CDR3: TGCAGCGTTGTTGGGGGGGCCTTGGAGACCCAGTACTTC.

This rearrangement joins TRBV5-6 to TRBJ1-2; TRBD1 matches at 8 bases. Per the germline V gene, CDR1 is SGHDT and CDR2 is YYEEEE. Trimming cost V 4 bases and J 7 bases; bases outside gene matches: 9. This CDR3 comprises 14 residues. The CDR3 loop reads CASSPGDRGGGYTF. The DNA of the CDR3 is TGTGCCAGCAGCCCGGGCGACAGGGGTGGTGGCTACACCTTC.

This clone was picked up a small number of times. The V gene is TRBV27, the J gene TRBJ1-6, with D perhaps matching TRBD1 (5 bases). The CDR3 runs to 12 residues. CDR1 and CDR2 (germline): MNHEY, SMNVEV (reference sequence). Trimming took off 6 bases at V and 8 bases at J, with 8 bases between the two ends. In DNA, the CDR3 is TGTGCCAGCAGGAAAGGGGATTCACCCCTCCACTTT. Translating gives CASRKGDSPLHF.

The V and J genes are TRBV30 and TRBJ2-7, with a tentative D call TRBD2 (6 bases). The CDR3 has 13 amino acids. Trimming took 2 bases from V and 3 from J, leaving 11 bases between them. Germline V CDR1 and CDR2: GTSNPN, SVGIG (reference sequence). CDR3 coding DNA: TGTGCCTGGAGTCCCCGGGGACTCTACGAGCAGTACTTC. As protein: CAWSPRGLYEQYF.

This chain links TRBV2 with TRBJ1-5; a possible D gene is TRBD1 (5 bases). The CDR3 runs to 18 residues. V lost 3 bases and J 0 bases, leaving 18 bases between the germline ends. Germline loops: CDR1 SNHLY, CDR2 FYNNEI. CDR3 amino acids: CASSDPVLRTSSNQPQHF. CDR3 coding DNA: TGTGCCAGCAGTGATCCAGTACTCCGGACATCTAGCAATCAGCCCCAGCATTTT.

In DNA, the CDR3 is TGTGCCAGCTCGGGACAGTTCTCTGGGGCCAACGTCCTGACTTTC. Amino acid sequence: CASSGQFSGANVLTF. This sequence joins TRBV27 and TRBJ2-6, with 7 bases aligning to TRBD1. V lost 8 bases, J lost 0 bases, and 4 bases stayed unmatched. Germline lookup yields CDR1 MNHEY and CDR2 SMNVEV (reference sequence). This CDR3 region has 15 residues.

The DNA of the CDR3 is TGTGCCACCAGCAGAGGACAGGACAGGGATGGGGTCTATGGCTACACCTTC. It encodes CATSRGQDRDGVYGYTF. The chain is built from TRBV15 and TRBJ1-2; 8 bases map to TRBD1. Germline lookup yields CDR1 LNHNV and CDR2 YYDKDF (reference sequence). With 1 base clipped from V and 4 bases from J, the junction kept 11 bases outside the gene matches. CDR3 length: 17 amino acids.

The chain couples TRBV28 to TRBJ2-7; 8 bases are shared with TRBD1. J gave up 9 bases and V 2 bases, and 9 bases lay outside the gene matches. CDR1 MDHEN and CDR2 SYDVKM come from the germline V gene. This CDR3 is built from 14 residues. The CDR3 bases are TGTGCCAGCAGTTTACCCCGGACAGGGATGGGGCAGTACTTC. Translation: CASSLPRTGMGQYF.

The V call is TRBV6-6, the J call TRBJ2-3; D gene unclear. The ends were cut back, 2 bases at V and 2 bases at J, with 8 bases in the middle. Germline V gene sequence: CDR1 MNHNY, CDR2 SVGAGI (reference sequence). This CDR3 has 14 residues. Here the CDR3 reads CASSYGPNTDTQYF. The DNA for the CDR3 is TGTGCCAGCAGTTACGGGCCGAACACAGATACGCAGTATTTT.

The V and J genes are TRBV2 and TRBJ1-5, with TRBD1 matching over 7 bases. CDR3 size: 15 residues. Germline V CDR1 and CDR2: SNHLY, FYNNEI. After removal of 6 bases from V and 3 bases from J, the junction contained 8 bases not matched to a gene. The CDR3 DNA follows: TGTGCCAGCAGGGACGCCGGGACAGCCAATCAGCCCCAGCATTTT. Translation: CASRDAGTANQPQHF.

The V gene is TRBV12-3 or TRBV12-4, the J gene TRBJ2-7, with D possibly TRBD1 on 6 matching bases. V was clipped by 5 bases and J by 3 bases, with 11 bases between them. The CDR3 has 13 residues. The CDR3 region has the DNA TGTGCCAGCAGTCCGGACAGAGACTACGAGCAGTACTTC. Residues: CASSPDRDYEQYF.

This chain's CDR3 is CASRMTGINQPQHF. The CDR3 DNA follows: TGTGCCAGCAGGATGACAGGGATCAATCAGCCCCAGCATTTT. The V and J genes are TRBV28 and TRBJ1-5; TRBD1 matches at 7 bases. The CDR3 contains 14 residues. Trimming removed 6 bases from V and 3 bases from J; junction bases left unmatched: 5. Germline V gene data show CDR1 as MDHEN and CDR2 as SYDVKM.

The chain combines TRBV5-4 with TRBJ2-7; 9 bases fit TRBD1. CDR1 and CDR2 (germline): SGHNT, YYREEE (reference sequence). With V trimmed by 0 bases and J by 3 bases, 4 bases remained unmatched. The CDR3 loop spans 15 amino acids. The CDR3 nucleotides read TGTGCCAGCAGCTTGGCAGGACAGGGGAGCTACGAGCAGTACTTC. This sequence encodes CASSLAGQGSYEQYF.